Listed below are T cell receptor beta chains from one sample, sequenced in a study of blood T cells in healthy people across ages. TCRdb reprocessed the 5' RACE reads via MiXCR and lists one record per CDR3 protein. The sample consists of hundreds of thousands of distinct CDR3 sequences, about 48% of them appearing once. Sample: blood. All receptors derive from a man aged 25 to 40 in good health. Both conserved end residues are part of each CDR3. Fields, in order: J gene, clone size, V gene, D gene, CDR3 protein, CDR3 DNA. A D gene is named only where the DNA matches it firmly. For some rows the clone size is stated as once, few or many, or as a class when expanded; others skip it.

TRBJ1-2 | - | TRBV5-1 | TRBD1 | CASSLRTGNVEGYTF | TGCGCCAGCAGCCTTCGGACAGGAAACGTAGAAGGCTACACCTTC
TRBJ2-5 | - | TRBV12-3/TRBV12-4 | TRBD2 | CASSKTSGGARNEQYF | TGTGCCAGCAGTAAGACTAGCGGGGGGGCCCGCAATGAGCAGTACTTC
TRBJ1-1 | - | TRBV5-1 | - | CASSLGPTGSIFINTEAFF | TGCGCCAGCAGCTTGGGACCAACAGGGAGTATATTCATAAACACTGAAGCTTTCTTT
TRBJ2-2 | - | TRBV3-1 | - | CASSQSLGGGELFF | TGTGCCAGCAGCCAATCTCTAGGTGGCGGGGAGCTGTTTTTT
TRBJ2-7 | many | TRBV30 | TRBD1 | CAWHRGTAYEQYF | TGTGCCTGGCACAGGGGAACGGCCTACGAGCAGTACTTC
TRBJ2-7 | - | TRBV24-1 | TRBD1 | CATSRDREGYEQYF | TGTGCCACCAGTCGGGACAGGGAAGGGTACGAGCAGTACTTC
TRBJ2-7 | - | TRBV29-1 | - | CSGRDTSYEQYF | TGCAGCGGGCGGGACACTTCCTACGAGCAGTACTTC
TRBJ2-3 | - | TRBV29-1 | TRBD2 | CSVGLGGSTDTQYF | TGCAGCGTTGGCCTCGGGGGGAGCACAGATACGCAGTATTTT
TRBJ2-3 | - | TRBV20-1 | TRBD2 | CSAYIAGGRTDTQYF | TGCAGTGCTTACATAGCGGGGGGGCGAACAGATACGCAGTATTTT
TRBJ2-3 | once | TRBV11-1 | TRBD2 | CASSFPQRGTDTQYF | TGTGCCAGCAGCTTTCCCCAGCGGGGGACAGATACGCAGTATTTT
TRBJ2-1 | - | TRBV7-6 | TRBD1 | CASSGQGYEQFF | TGTGCCAGCAGCGGACAGGGCTATGAGCAGTTCTTC
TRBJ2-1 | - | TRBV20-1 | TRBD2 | CSTNGGAGYNEQFF | TGCAGTACAAACGGGGGGGCCGGCTACAATGAGCAGTTCTTC
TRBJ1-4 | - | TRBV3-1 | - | CASSLSSGSQGEKLFF | TGTGCCAGCAGCCTTAGTTCAGGGTCCCAGGGGGAAAAACTGTTTTTT
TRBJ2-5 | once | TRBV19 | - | CASSIGTSGLPPGTQYF | TGTGCCAGTAGTATAGGGACCTCGGGACTTCCACCGGGGACCCAGTACTTC
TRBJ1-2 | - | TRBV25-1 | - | CASSERQDSYGYTF | TGTGCCAGCAGTGAAAGGCAGGACAGCTATGGCTACACCTTC
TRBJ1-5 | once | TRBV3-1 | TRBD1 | CASSPRTGLQPQHF | TGTGCCAGCAGCCCAAGGACAGGGCTTCAGCCCCAGCATTTT
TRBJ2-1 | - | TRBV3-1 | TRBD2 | CASSQEETSGVNEQFF | TGTGCCAGCAGCCAAGAAGAGACTAGCGGGGTGAATGAGCAGTTCTTC
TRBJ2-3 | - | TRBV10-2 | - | CAIQGPDTQYF | TGCGCCATCCAGGGGCCAGATACGCAGTATTTT
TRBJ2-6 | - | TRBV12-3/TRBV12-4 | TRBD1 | CASSLAAGQGPYSGANVLTF | TGTGCCAGCAGTTTAGCGGCGGGACAGGGACCATACTCTGGGGCCAACGTCCTGACTTTC
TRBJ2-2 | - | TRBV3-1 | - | CASSQTLPRTGELFF | TGTGCCAGCAGCCAAACCCTTCCGAGGACCGGGGAGCTGTTTTTT
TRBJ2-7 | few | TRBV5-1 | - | CASSHGQLTYEQYF | TGCGCCAGCAGCCATGGACAGCTTACCTACGAGCAGTACTTC
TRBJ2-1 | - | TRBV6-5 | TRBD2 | CASSYRMRTSGGTYNEQFF | TGTGCCAGCAGTTACCGGATGAGGACTAGCGGGGGGACCTACAATGAGCAGTTCTTC
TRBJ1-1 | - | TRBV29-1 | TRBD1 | CSVERGQALNTEAFF | TGCAGCGTTGAAAGGGGACAGGCCTTGAACACTGAAGCTTTCTTT
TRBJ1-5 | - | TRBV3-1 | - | CASSAGTNNQPQHF | TGTGCCAGCAGCGCCGGGACAAATAATCAGCCCCAGCATTTT
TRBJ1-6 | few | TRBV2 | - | CASTELDRSGNSPLHF | TGTGCCAGCACCGAGCTCGACAGGAGTGGAAATTCACCCCTCCACTTT
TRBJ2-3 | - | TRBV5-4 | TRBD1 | CASSAGTGGMSTDTQYF | TGTGCCAGCAGCGCCGGGACAGGGGGGATGAGCACAGATACGCAGTATTTT